This TCR beta chain was identified in a study of blood T cells in healthy people across ages. The CDR3 sequence is 14 residues long. Germline V gene sequence: CDR1 MNHEY, CDR2 SVGAGI. Losses at the gene ends were 10 bases for V and 5 bases for J; bases not matched to a gene: 10. Donors each provided about 9.5 milliliters of peripheral blood. Through a sample-barcoded 5' primer and a J-beta primer mix, a second PCR was run for about 6 to 11 cycles. From the 5' RACE reads, TCRdb called clonotypes with MiXCR, one entry per CDR3 protein. The sample yields fewer than 1,000,000 distinct CDR3 sequences, less than 60% seen once.

The chain is built from TRBV6-5 and TRBJ2-7; 11 bases are a match to TRBD2. Sequencing input: blood. The TCR was taken from a man older than 75 in good health. The CDR3 sequence: CATALAGGLDEQYF. The DNA of the CDR3 is TGTGCCACCGCGCTAGCGGGAGGCCTTGACGAGCAGTACTTC.